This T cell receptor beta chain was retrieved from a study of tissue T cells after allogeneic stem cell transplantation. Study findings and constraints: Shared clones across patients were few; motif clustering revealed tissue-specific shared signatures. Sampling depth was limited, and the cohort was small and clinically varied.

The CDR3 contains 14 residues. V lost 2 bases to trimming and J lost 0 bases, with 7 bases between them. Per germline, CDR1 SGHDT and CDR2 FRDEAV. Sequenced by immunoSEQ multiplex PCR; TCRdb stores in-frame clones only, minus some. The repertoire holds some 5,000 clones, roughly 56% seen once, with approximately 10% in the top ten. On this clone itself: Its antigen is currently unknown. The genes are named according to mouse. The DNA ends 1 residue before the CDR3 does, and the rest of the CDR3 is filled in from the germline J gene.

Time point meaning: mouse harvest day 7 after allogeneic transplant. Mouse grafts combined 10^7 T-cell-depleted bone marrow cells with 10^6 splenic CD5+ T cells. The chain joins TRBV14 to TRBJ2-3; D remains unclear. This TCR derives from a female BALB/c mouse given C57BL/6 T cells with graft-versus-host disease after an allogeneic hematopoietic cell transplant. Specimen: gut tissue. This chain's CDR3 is CASSFLASAETLYF. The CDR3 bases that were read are TGTGCCAGCAGTTTTCTGGCTAGTGCAGAAACGCTGTAT.